A selection of T cell receptor beta chains follows, all from one sample in a study of breast tumors, draining lymph nodes, adjacent tissues. TCRdb analysed the multiplex PCR reads with MiXCR anew, one entry per CDR3 protein. The sample contains about 13,000 distinct CDR3 sequences, 40% to 55% of which appear only once. The material sequenced was tumor-adjacent breast tissue. Receptors originate from a female donor with breast cancer. Some clones in this sample may be carry-over from other donors' samples. Each CDR3 is given with its conserved first and last residue. A D gene is named only where the DNA matches it firmly. Rows give clone size only sometimes, using once, few, many, or a class for an expanded clone.

clone_size j_call d_call v_call cdr3_aa cdr3_nt
- TRBJ1-3 TRBD1 TRBV5-8 CASSFRGGPSGNTIYF TGTGCCAGCAGCTTCAGAGGGGGCCCCTCTGGAAACACCATATATTTT
many TRBJ2-7 - TRBV11-3 CASSLEQGGGYEQYF TGTGCCAGCAGCTTAGAACAGGGTGGGGGCTACGAGCAGTACTTC
- TRBJ2-7 TRBD1 TRBV2 CASSTGQGYEQHF TGTGCCAGTTCGACGGGACAGGGCTACGAGCAGCACTTC
medium-sized TRBJ2-2 - TRBV7-8 CASSLTTQNTGELFF TGTGCCAGCAGCCTAACCACTCAGAACACCGGGGAGCTGTTTTTT
- TRBJ1-2 - TRBV4-1 CASSQAFVGANYGYTF TGCGCCAGCAGCCAAGCCTTCGTAGGTGCTAACTATGGCTACACCTTC
many TRBJ2-1 TRBD2 TRBV6-4 CASSVAAGGINEQFF TGTGCCAGCAGTGTTGCGGCCGGGGGGATCAATGAGCAGTTCTTC
- TRBJ1-2 - TRBV7-9 CSTLILGREGYGYTF TGCTCCACCCTGATATTGGGCAGGGAGGGGTATGGCTACACCTTC
- TRBJ2-7 - TRBV20-1 CSARDEVIIGGTDEQYF TGCAGTGCTAGAGATGAGGTGATTATTGGGGGAACCGACGAGCAGTACTTC
many TRBJ2-2 - TRBV28 CASKKQTGELFF TGTGCCAGCAAAAAGCAGACCGGGGAGCTGTTTTTT
medium-sized TRBJ1-6 - TRBV2 CASSVARGVSPLHF TGTGCCAGCAGTGTGGCCAGGGGCGTCTCACCCCTCCACTTT
many TRBJ2-2 - TRBV11-3 CASSLDLWAPGTGELFF TGTGCCAGCAGCTTAGATCTGTGGGCGCCGGGCACCGGGGAGCTGTTTTTT
many TRBJ1-5 - TRBV4-1 CASSQVQWQPQHF TGCGCCAGCAGCCAAGTTCAGTGGCAGCCCCAGCATTTT
medium-sized TRBJ2-7 - TRBV10-2 CASSEVGTGEQYF TGCGCCAGCAGTGAAGTCGGGACTGGCGAGCAGTACTTC
many TRBJ2-6 TRBD2 TRBV6-1 CASSHGLARMSGANVLTF TGTGCCAGCAGTCATGGACTAGCGCGTATGTCTGGGGCCAACGTCCTGACTTTC
- TRBJ2-2 - TRBV5-1 CASSTGPGIANAGELFF TGTGCCAGCAGCACCGGGCCGGGAATAGCAAACGCCGGGGAGCTGTTTTTT
- TRBJ1-1 - TRBV18 CASLSGQNTEAFF TGTGCCAGCCTTTCGGGACAGAACACTGAAGCTTTCTTT
- TRBJ2-5 TRBD1 TRBV20-1 CSAPGQGARETQYF TGCAGTGCCCCGGGACAGGGGGCGCGAGAGACCCAGTACTTC
- TRBJ2-3 TRBD2 TRBV10-3 CAISERGGGLPQYF TGTGCCATCAGCGAAAGGGGCGGGGGTCTCCCGCAGTATTTT
once TRBJ2-3 - TRBV20-1 CSARVQGLGRTDTQYF TGCAGTGCCCGCGTCCAAGGGTTAGGACGCACAGATACGCAGTATTTT
many TRBJ1-1 - TRBV19 CASSIGASPEAFF TGTGCCAGTAGTATAGGGGCTAGCCCCGAAGCTTTCTTT
many TRBJ2-5 TRBD1 TRBV3-1 CASSQLGGPRETQYF TGTGCCAGCAGCCAACTAGGGGGCCCTCGAGAGACCCAGTACTTC
- TRBJ2-1 TRBD2 TRBV13 CASSFSGGANEQFF TGTGCCAGCAGCTTTAGCGGGGGGGCAAATGAGCAGTTCTTC
many TRBJ1-1 - TRBV19 CASSTYTEAFF TGTGCCAGTTCGACTTACACTGAAGCTTTCTTT
medium-sized TRBJ2-5 - TRBV14 CASSQGLGRTQYF TGTGCCAGCAGCCAAGGGTTGGGTAGGACCCAGTACTTC
- TRBJ2-3 TRBD2 TRBV9 CASSQGTSGGQLRTGTQYF TGTGCCAGCAGTCAAGGGACTAGCGGGGGTCAGCTCCGCACAGGTACGCAGTATTTT
- TRBJ1-2 - TRBV2 CASSEAVGHYGYTF TGTGCCAGCAGTGAAGCAGTCGGGCACTATGGCTACACCTTC
- TRBJ2-7 TRBD1 TRBV20-1 CSGPGTGPSYEQYF TGCAGTGGCCCCGGGACAGGGCCCTCCTACGAGCAGTACTTC
- TRBJ2-3 TRBD1 TRBV2 CASSGGQPGQGADTQYF TGTGCCAGCAGTGGTGGACAGCCGGGACAGGGGGCAGATACGCAGTATTTT
- TRBJ2-5 - TRBV20-1 CSAGGEQQETQYF TGCAGTGCTGGGGGAGAACAACAAGAGACCCAGTACTTC
few TRBJ1-2 - TRBV10-2 CASSSGDYGYTF TGCGCCAGCAGTTCCGGGGACTATGGCTACACCTTC
- TRBJ2-1 - TRBV20-1 CSARRGLGGSDEQFF TGCAGTGCTAGAAGGGGGTTGGGCGGGAGCGATGAGCAGTTCTTC
few TRBJ1-2 - TRBV18 CASSPEGLPNYGYTF TGTGCCAGCTCACCAGAGGGACTCCCGAACTATGGCTACACCTTC
- TRBJ2-2 TRBD2 TRBV12-3/TRBV12-4 CASKGSGGGANTGELFF TGTGCCAGCAAGGGTAGCGGGGGTGGCGCGAACACCGGGGAGCTGTTTTTT
few TRBJ2-3 - TRBV4-3 CASSQVMRDTQYF TGCGCCAGCAGCCAAGTAATGAGGGATACGCAGTATTTT
- TRBJ2-7 TRBD1 TRBV19 CASRTGGYGTYEQYF TGTGCCAGCAGGACAGGGGGCTATGGGACCTACGAGCAGTACTTC
- TRBJ2-1 - TRBV14 CASSPGTLTYNEQFF TGTGCCAGCAGCCCTGGGACACTGACTTACAATGAGCAGTTCTTC
many TRBJ1-6 - TRBV6-1 CASSQYGGGANSPLHF TGTGCCAGCAGTCAATACGGCGGGGGGGCCAATTCACCCCTCCACTTT
- TRBJ1-2 - TRBV9 CASSGEGRNYGYTF TGTGCCAGCAGCGGGGAAGGTCGTAACTATGGCTACACCTTC
few TRBJ2-5 TRBD1 TRBV6-1 CASSQDRGETQYF TGTGCCAGCAGTCAAGACAGGGGTGAGACCCAGTACTTC
- TRBJ2-1 - TRBV9 CASSFSVGPEDFSSYNEQFF TGTGCCAGCAGCTTCTCGGTGGGCCCGGAGGACTTTAGCTCCTACAATGAGCAGTTCTTC
few TRBJ1-3 TRBD1 TRBV10-3 CAISESKGDRVSGNTIYF TGTGCCATCAGTGAGTCGAAGGGGGACAGGGTCTCTGGAAACACCATATATTTT
once TRBJ2-7 TRBD2 TRBV24-1 CATSDSGGSSYEQYF TGTGCCACCAGTGATTCGGGGGGAAGCTCCTACGAGCAGTACTTC
- TRBJ2-7 TRBD2 TRBV20-1 CSASWGGGYYEQYF TGCAGTGCCAGTTGGGGCGGGGGGTACTACGAGCAGTACTTC
many TRBJ1-2 - TRBV9 CASSVDSHNYGYTF TGTGCCAGCAGCGTAGACAGTCACAACTATGGCTACACCTTC
- TRBJ2-1 - TRBV20-1 CSARDRAIPYNEQFF TGCAGTGCTAGAGACCGAGCGATCCCCTACAATGAGCAGTTCTTC
- TRBJ1-3 - TRBV12-3/TRBV12-4 CASSPVLRRQGNTIYF TGTGCCAGCAGCCCCGTCCTTAGACGTCAGGGAAACACCATATATTTT
- TRBJ2-3 - TRBV7-2 CASTFFGGADTQYF TGTGCCAGCACCTTCTTTGGAGGGGCAGATACGCAGTATTTT
medium-sized TRBJ1-3 TRBD1 TRBV5-1 CASSLDRDSTIYF TGCGCCAGCAGCTTGGACAGGGACAGCACCATATATTTT
- TRBJ2-1 TRBD2 TRBV20-1 CSAMGAGGPGNEQFF TGCAGTGCAATGGGAGCGGGAGGGCCTGGCAATGAGCAGTTCTTC
many TRBJ2-2 TRBD2 TRBV18 CASSWTSLHTGELFF TGTGCCAGCTCCTGGACTAGTTTACACACCGGGGAGCTGTTTTTT